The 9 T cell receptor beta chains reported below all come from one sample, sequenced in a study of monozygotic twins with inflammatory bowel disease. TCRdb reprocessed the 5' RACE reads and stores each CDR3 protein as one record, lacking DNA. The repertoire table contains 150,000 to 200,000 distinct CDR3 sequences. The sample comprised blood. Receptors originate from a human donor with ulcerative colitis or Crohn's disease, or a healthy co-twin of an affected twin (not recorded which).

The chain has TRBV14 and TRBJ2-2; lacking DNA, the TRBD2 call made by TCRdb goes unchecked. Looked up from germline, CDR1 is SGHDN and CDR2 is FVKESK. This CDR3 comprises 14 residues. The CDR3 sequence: CASSQDEGTGELFF.

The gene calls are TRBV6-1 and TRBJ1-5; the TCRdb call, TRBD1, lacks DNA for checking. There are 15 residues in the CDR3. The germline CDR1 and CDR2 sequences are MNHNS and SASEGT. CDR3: CASQGQTMSNQPQHF.

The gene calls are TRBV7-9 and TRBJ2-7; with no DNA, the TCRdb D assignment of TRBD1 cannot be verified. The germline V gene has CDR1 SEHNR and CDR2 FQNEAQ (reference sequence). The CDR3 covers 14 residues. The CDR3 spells CASSATGESYEQYF. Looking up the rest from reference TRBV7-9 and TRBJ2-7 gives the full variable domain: DTGVSQNPRHKITKRGQNVTFRCDPISEHNRLYWYRQTLGQGPEFLTYFQNEAQLEKSRLLSDRFSAERPKGSFSTLEIQRTEQGDSAMYLCASSATGESYEQYFGPGTRLTVT.

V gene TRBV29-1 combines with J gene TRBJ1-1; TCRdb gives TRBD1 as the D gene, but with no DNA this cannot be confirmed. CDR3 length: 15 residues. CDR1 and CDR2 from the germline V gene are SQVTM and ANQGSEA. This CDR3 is CSVGGQGSKNTEAFF.

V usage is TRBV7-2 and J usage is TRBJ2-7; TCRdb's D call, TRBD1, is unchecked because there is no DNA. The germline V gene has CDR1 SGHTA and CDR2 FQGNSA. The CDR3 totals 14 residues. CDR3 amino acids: CASSLNQGGGEQYF.

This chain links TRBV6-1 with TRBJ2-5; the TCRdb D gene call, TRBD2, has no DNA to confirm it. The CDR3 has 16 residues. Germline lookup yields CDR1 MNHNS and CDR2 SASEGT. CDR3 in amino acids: CASSQSSGGAGETQYF.

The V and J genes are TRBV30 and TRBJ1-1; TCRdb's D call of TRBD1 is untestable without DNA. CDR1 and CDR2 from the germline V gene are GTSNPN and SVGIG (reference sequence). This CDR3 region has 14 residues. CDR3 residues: CAWNPQGLNTEAFF.

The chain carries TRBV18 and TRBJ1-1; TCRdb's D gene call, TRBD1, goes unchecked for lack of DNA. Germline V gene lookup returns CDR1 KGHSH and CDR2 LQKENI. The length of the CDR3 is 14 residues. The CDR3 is CASSPEQGSAEAFF.

CDR3 amino acids: CASSADGYEQYF. This chain links TRBV7-2 with TRBJ2-7. This CDR3 has 12 amino acids. Germline loops: CDR1 SGHTA, CDR2 FQGNSA.